This T cell receptor beta chain stems from a study of blood T cells in healthy people across ages. A second PCR of roughly 7 to 11 cycles used a sample-barcoded 5' primer and a J-beta primer mix. MiXCR, applied by TCRdb to the 5' RACE reads, yields one record per CDR3 protein. The sample lists approximately 490,000 distinct CDR3 sequences; under 30% were seen once. This CDR3 is built from 15 residues. Germline CDR1 and CDR2: SGHDN and FVKESK. V shed 1 base and J shed 2 bases, with 10 bases lying between them. These data also featured in a second study, about T cells of mothers and their children.

The chain combines TRBV14 with TRBJ2-3, with unresolved D. This sequence originates from a boy between 10 and 17 years old in good health. The specimen was blood. In DNA, the CDR3 is TGTGCCAGCAGCCAAGTAGGCATTTTCACAGATACGCAGTATTTT. It encodes CASSQVGIFTDTQYF.